This T cell receptor beta chain was profiled in a study of breast tumors, draining lymph nodes, adjacent tissues listed by TCRdb under 2016. Broadly, across the study: TCR beta repertoires were compared across tumor, adjacent nontumor tissue and axillary lymph nodes obtained from breast cancer patients. The study aimed to assess the relationships and possible T-cell exchange between tumor, surrounding tissue and draining lymph node repertoires in human breast cancer. What the research found in general, with its limitations: Tumor T-cell repertoires showed less diversity than lymph node repertoires and more diversity than nontumor tissue repertoires, and tumor T-cell repertoires showed preferential V and J gene usage. The data were considered consistent with the idea that most tumor T cells come from the lymph node and then expand in tumor tissue. The similarity between tumor and nontumor tissue repertoires was significantly greater in luminal-like breast cancer than in basal-like breast cancer. The conclusion that tumor T cells originate in lymph nodes was framed as consistent with a hypothesis rather than directly demonstrated.

Lymph node samples came from the axillary draining lymph nodes of breast cancer patients. Based on the germline V gene, the CDR1 and CDR2 sequences are SGHDN and FVKESK. There are 16 amino acids in the CDR3, from cysteine to phenylalanine inclusive. Solely the CDR3 DNA is kept, with 48 bases framed from the first base. The sequencer was an Illumina HiSeq 2000. Multiplex PCR amplification was used to generate the TCR beta chain libraries. The amplified TCR beta chain products were analyzed by high-throughput sequencing. TCRdb took the public reads, trimmed them with fastp at Q25, ran MiXCR for clone calling and kept in-frame beta chains. Rows matching on CDR3 protein sequence are summarized as one entry with the most common DNA and genes. The sample data list around 300,000 distinct CDR3 sequences, and about 30% of these were observed just once. Jointly, the top ten make up over 0.95% of the sample.

Notes on this clonotype: Its antigen is not yet known. This could be a read error, since a much larger clone is one nucleotide away.

The TCR sequence derives from a female donor with breast cancer. Some clones in this sample may be carry-over from other donors' samples. The sample was axillary lymph node tissue. The rearranged chain carries TRBV14 and TRBJ2-2; 7 of the junction bases match TRBD2. The sequenced DNA is TGTGGCAGCAGCCAAGTTGCTAGCGGTACCGCCGGGGAGCTGTTTTTT. Translated, this gives CGSSQVASGTAGELFF.